The 8 T cell receptor beta chains listed next were all sequenced from one sample in a study of OX40 agonist ivuxolimab in advanced cancers. Using immunoSEQ multiplex PCR, the repertoire was profiled, and TCRdb retains in-frame clones only, with some absent. The table lists 45,000 to 50,000 clones, about nine tenths of them singletons. This material consisted of CD4+ or CD8+ T cells sorted from blood, taken in a trial of the OX40 agonist ivuxolimab. These receptors were collected from an adult with an advanced solid tumor such as melanoma, head and neck, liver or kidney cancer.

The J gene is TRBJ1-3, the V gene TRBV2, with 9 bases lining up with TRBD1. The V gene end was trimmed by 3 bases and the J gene end by 0 bases; junction bases not matched to a gene: 6. The CDR3 runs 17 residues. Germline loops: CDR1 SNHLY, CDR2 FYNNEI. The CDR3 DNA sequence: TGTGCCAGCAGTGAGGGACAGGGACTCCACTCTGGAAACACCATATATTTT. Its protein product is CASSEGQGLHSGNTIYF.

The chain links TRBV5-1 to TRBJ2-2; D possibly corresponds to TRBD2 (5 bases). The germline V gene encodes CDR1 SGHRS and CDR2 YFSETQ. Between the trimmed V and J ends, which lost 6 bases and 5 bases, there was a span of 14 bases. The CDR3 is 14 residues long. CDR3 DNA: TGCGCCAGCAATGTCGGGGAGAGAACCGGGGAGCTGTTTTTT. It codes for CASNVGERTGELFF.

The V gene is TRBV28, the J gene TRBJ1-2; TRBD1 is a possible D gene (5 bases). Germline CDR1 is MDHEN and CDR2 is SYDVKM. V was cut by 5 bases and J by 4 bases, with 14 bases left in between. The CDR3 runs to 14 residues. CDR3: CASSSMTDAYGYTF. The CDR3 DNA reads TGTGCCAGCAGTAGCATGACAGACGCCTATGGCTACACCTTC.

V is TRBV9 and J is TRBJ2-7, with 7 nucleotides matching TRBD2. V shed 1 base and J 5 bases; nucleotides not matched to a gene: 9. The CDR3 runs to 15 residues. Looked up from germline, CDR1 is SGDLS and CDR2 is YYNGEE. CDR3 loop: CASSVLAGVYDEQYF. The CDR3 DNA follows: TGTGCCAGCAGCGTATTGGCGGGAGTCTATGACGAGCAGTACTTC.

CDR3 sequence reads: CAWNGAEAFF. The CDR3 nucleotides are TGTGCCTGGAACGGGGCTGAAGCTTTCTTT. The V and J genes are TRBV30 and TRBJ1-1, with D uncertain. The V gene's germline CDR1 is GTSNPN and CDR2 SVGIG (reference sequence). Trimming took off 4 bases at V and 6 bases at J, with 6 bases between the two ends. CDR3 length equals 10 residues.

This sequence joins TRBV6-1 and TRBJ2-1; no reliable D call. The CDR3 runs to 13 residues. From germline, CDR1 is MNHNS and CDR2 SASEGT. Trimming pared 3 bases from V and 10 bases from J, leaving 13 bases between. The CDR3 DNA sequence: TGTGCCAGCAGTGACGTTGGGGTCGGGGAGCAGTTCTTC. Its translation: CASSDVGVGEQFF.

This clone was counted between two and nine times. The gene calls are TRBV4-3 and TRBJ2-1, with D possibly being TRBD2 (6 bases). This CDR3 spans 13 amino acids. Germline CDR1 and CDR2: LGHNA and YSLEER. V lost 0 bases to trimming and J lost 15 bases, with 15 bases between them. CDR3 sequence: CASSQEPRTKAFF. The DNA of the CDR3 is TGCGCCAGCAGCCAAGAACCCAGGACTAAAGCGTTCTTC.

This sequence joins TRBV9 and TRBJ1-2; TRBD1 is a possible D gene (6 bases). The V end lost 9 bases, the J end lost 7 bases, and 22 bases lay between the germline ends. Germline CDR1 reads SGDLS; CDR2 reads YYNGEE. The CDR3 runs 14 residues. For the CDR3, the DNA is TGTGCCAAGACACGACGGGGGGGCATGTCTGGCTACACCTTC. Encoded protein: CAKTRRGGMSGYTF.